This T cell receptor beta chain was recovered during a study of T cell responses to AZD1222 COVID-19 vaccine. This CDR3 region has 11 residues. The V end was cut by 8 bases, the J end by 10 bases, with 12 bases between. Germline CDR1 reads LNHDA; CDR2 reads SQIVND (reference sequence). Details on this clone: What it binds is unknown.

The protocol was immunoSEQ multiplex PCR, while the TCRdb copy is restricted to in-frame clones and leaves out a portion. Counted here are 92,000 or so clones, around 89% occurring once; the ten biggest clones make up approximately 5.1%. Notes on the study in general: Repertoire sampling was restricted to post-peak T cell response timepoints.

The starting material was peripheral blood, obtained 28 days after the second AZD1222 dose. The chain couples TRBV19 to TRBJ2-1, with D possibly TRBD2 on 6 matching bases. This TCR derives from an adult who received the AZD1222 COVID-19 vaccine. The CDR3 DNA follows: TGTGCCAGTTCCGGGAGCCCCGAGCAGTTCTTC. Translation: CASSGSPEQFF.